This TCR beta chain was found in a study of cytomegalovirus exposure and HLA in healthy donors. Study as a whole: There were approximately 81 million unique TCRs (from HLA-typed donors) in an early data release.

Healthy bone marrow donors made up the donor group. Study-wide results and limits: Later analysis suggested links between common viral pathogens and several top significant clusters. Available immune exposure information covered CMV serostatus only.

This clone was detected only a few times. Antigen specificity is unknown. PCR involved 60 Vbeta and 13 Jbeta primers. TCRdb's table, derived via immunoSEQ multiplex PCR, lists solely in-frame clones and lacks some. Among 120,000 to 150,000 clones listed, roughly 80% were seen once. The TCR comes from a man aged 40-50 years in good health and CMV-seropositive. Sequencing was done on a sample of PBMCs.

The CDR3 DNA reads as TGTGCCAGTAGTCAAAGACTAGCGGGGGACGCAGATACGCAGTATTTT. Protein product: CASSQRLAGDADTQYF. The chain uses TRBV19 and TRBJ2-3, with 12 bases that match TRBD2. This CDR3 is 16 amino acids long. Germline CDR1 and CDR2: LNHDA and SQIVND (reference sequence). The junction had 7 bases not matched to a gene; V was cut back by 5 bases and J by 4 bases.